The 21 T cell receptor beta chains in this list originate from one sample, sequenced in a study of blood T cell repertoires in COVID-19. Only in-frame clones appear in the TCRdb table, and some are missing; sequencing was by immunoSEQ multiplex PCR. The sample lists a few hundred thousand clones; around 83% were seen once. Sequencing was carried out using peripheral blood. The receptors derive from a woman between 40 and 50 years old who had recovered from COVID-19.

The gene calls are TRBV28 and TRBJ2-7, with 8 bases matching TRBD1. CDR1 MDHEN and CDR2 SYDVKM come from the germline V gene. V lost 7 bases and J lost 5; bases outside the gene matches: 10. The CDR3 length is 14 residues. As DNA, the CDR3 is TGTGCCAGCAAATGGACAGGGTGGACCCACGAGCAGTACTTC. It codes for CASKWTGWTHEQYF.

This clone was picked up one time. This chain connects TRBV10-3 to TRBJ2-1, with a weak D call TRBD2 (5 bases). The V end lost 9 bases, the J end lost 12 bases, and 18 bases lay between the germline ends. Germline V gene sequence: CDR1 ENHRY, CDR2 SYGVKD. The CDR3 spans 12 residues. CDR3 nucleotides: TGTGCCATGGAAGACCCGGCCCGGGGGCAGTTCTTC. Translating gives CAMEDPARGQFF.

This chain links TRBV4-2 with TRBJ2-2; unclear D gene. The germline V gene has CDR1 LGHNA and CDR2 YNFKEQ. The CDR3 contains 18 residues. Trimming left V 3 bases short and J 1 base short, with 18 bases between. CDR3 in amino acids: CASSQMGYDSKNTGELFF. The CDR3 region has the DNA TGTGCCAGCAGCCAGATGGGCTATGATTCGAAGAACACCGGGGAGCTGTTTTTT.

This clone was observed a single time. The rearrangement uses TRBV12-3 or TRBV12-4 and TRBJ2-7; maybe TRBD1 (5 bases). The CDR3 contains 13 residues. V was trimmed by 7 bases and J by 5 bases, leaving 15 bases between them. The CDR3 sequence: CASKVQGRNEQYF. The CDR3 coding sequence is TGTGCCAGCAAGGTTCAGGGTAGGAACGAGCAGTACTTC.

The chain couples TRBV5-1 to TRBJ1-1; 8 bases line up with TRBD1. Germline lookup yields CDR1 SGHRS and CDR2 YFSETQ. This CDR3 has 13 residues. After removal of 4 bases from V and 7 bases from J, the junction contained 6 bases not matched to a gene. The CDR3 region is CASSHGTGDEAFF. Here the CDR3 DNA reads TGCGCCAGCAGCCACGGGACAGGTGATGAAGCTTTCTTT.

About this clone: The sample carries other DNA sequences with the same CDR3. The chain is built from TRBV12-3 or TRBV12-4 and TRBJ2-7; D unclear. This CDR3 is built from 12 residues. V was trimmed by 5 bases and J by 0 bases, leaving 5 bases between them. DNA for the CDR3: TGTGCCAGCAGTCGTAGCTCCTACGAGCAGTACTTC. Protein sequence: CASSRSSYEQYF.

V usage is TRBV5-6 and J usage is TRBJ1-2; D perhaps matches TRBD1 (6 bases). CDR1 is SGHDT and CDR2 is YYEEEE in the germline V gene. V gave up 5 bases and J gave up 4 bases, with 12 bases separating them. This CDR3 comprises 13 residues. CDR3 nucleotide sequence: TGTGCCAGCAGTAACAGGGACCGCTATGGCTACACCTTC. This gives the protein CASSNRDRYGYTF.

This chain uses TRBV5-6 with TRBJ2-7, with a tentative D call TRBD1 (6 bases). Germline loops: CDR1 SGHDT, CDR2 YYEEEE. V dropped 2 bases and J dropped 0 bases, with 9 bases sitting between them. CDR3 length: 14 amino acids. The CDR3: CASSFDRISYEQYF. CDR3 in DNA: TGTGCCAGCAGCTTTGACAGGATCTCCTACGAGCAGTACTTC.

The chain links TRBV12-3 or TRBV12-4 to TRBJ1-2; TRBD1 matches 7 bases. The CDR3 has 13 amino acids. The ends lost 6 bases at V and 7 bases at J; junction bases unmatched: 8. The chain's CDR3 is CASRETGEGGYTF. DNA of the CDR3: TGTGCCAGCAGGGAAACAGGGGAAGGTGGCTACACCTTC.

This chain uses TRBV9 with TRBJ2-2, with D possibly being TRBD1 (5 bases). The CDR3 consists of 16 residues. Per germline, CDR1 SGDLS and CDR2 YYNGEE. V lost 0 bases and J 2 bases, leaving 11 bases between the germline ends. CDR3 in amino acids: CASSVVGRLNTGELFF. The CDR3 DNA reads TGTGCCAGCAGCGTAGTGGGGCGGCTTAACACCGGGGAGCTGTTTTTT.

The chain is built from TRBV5-4 and TRBJ2-5; D might be TRBD1 (6 bases). Trimming removed 0 bases from V and 5 bases from J, with 17 bases in between. Germline values: CDR1 SGHNT, CDR2 YYREEE (reference sequence). The CDR3 sequence is 16 residues long. Written as DNA, the CDR3 is TGTGCCAGCAGCTTGGCAGAGCAGGGGCGTCCGGAGACCCAGTACTTC. Its translation is CASSLAEQGRPETQYF.

This chain joins TRBV27 and TRBJ1-1; tentatively, D is TRBD1 (6 bases). The CDR3 has 16 residues. The germline V and J ends were trimmed by 2 bases and 6 bases, with 19 bases remaining between them. The germline CDR1 and CDR2 sequences are MNHEY and SMNVEV (reference sequence). The CDR3 DNA reads TGTGCCAGCAGTTTAGGGGGGGCGGGGCCGAGCGCTGAAGCTTTCTTT. Residues: CASSLGGAGPSAEAFF.

CDR3 amino acids: CASSLGGTSGGTETQYF. CDR3 in DNA: TGTGCCAGCAGCTTAGGAGGGACTAGCGGGGGGACTGAGACCCAGTACTTC. J is TRBJ2-5 and V is TRBV7-6; the match to TRBD2 covers 15 bases. Germline V gene data show CDR1 as SGHVS and CDR2 as FNYEAQ. The CDR3 length is 17 residues. V was pared by 1 base and J by 5 bases, with 5 bases of the junction left unmatched.

V gene TRBV5-1 combines with J gene TRBJ1-2; 9 positions agree with TRBD1. This CDR3 spans 15 amino acids. The ends lost 0 bases at V and 4 bases at J; junction bases unmatched: 4. CDR1 and CDR2 (germline): SGHRS, YFSETQ. The DNA for the CDR3 is TGCGCCAGCAGCTTGGGACAGGGGGGATTCTATGGCTACACCTTC. As protein: CASSLGQGGFYGYTF.

This chain joins TRBV5-1 and TRBJ2-5; TRBD1 matches 10 bases. In germline, CDR1 is SGHRS, CDR2 YFSETQ. V lost 4 bases and J lost 2; bases outside the gene matches: 5. The CDR3 length is 15 residues. The CDR3: CASSTGTGEQETQYF. CDR3 bases: TGCGCCAGCAGCACCGGGACAGGGGAACAAGAGACCCAGTACTTC.

Here the CDR3 DNA reads TGTGCCAGCAGTTACCAGGACATGAACACTGAAGCTTTCTTT. Protein product: CASSYQDMNTEAFF. The J gene is TRBJ1-1, the V gene TRBV6-6; D might be TRBD1 (5 bases). CDR1 and CDR2 from the germline V gene are MNHNY and SVGAGI (reference sequence). The CDR3 sequence is 14 residues long. The V end was cut by 2 bases, the J end by 0 bases, with 7 bases between.

The gene calls are TRBV29-1 and TRBJ1-4; TRBD1 matches 10 bases. The V and J ends lost 5 bases and 7 bases, in that order; junction bases with no gene match: 10. Per germline, CDR1 SQVTM and CDR2 ANQGSEA. CDR3 size: 15 residues. The DNA of the CDR3 is TGCAGCGTTACTACCGGGACAGGGGCCGGTGAAAAACTGTTTTTT. Translating it yields CSVTTGTGAGEKLFF.

This chain connects TRBV4-2 to TRBJ1-2; 8 bases are a match to TRBD1. The CDR3 totals 15 residues. Germline V gene lookup returns CDR1 LGHNA and CDR2 YNFKEQ. V shed 0 bases, J shed 7 bases, and the junction held 7 bases outside the gene matches. The CDR3 protein is CASSQDRTGLSGYTF. Written as DNA, the CDR3 is TGTGCCAGCAGCCAAGACAGGACAGGGTTGAGTGGCTACACCTTC.

The V gene is TRBV5-1, the J gene TRBJ2-7, with a tentative D call TRBD2 (6 bases). This CDR3 contains 13 residues. The V and J ends lost 3 bases and 9 bases respectively, with 16 bases between them. CDR1 and CDR2 (germline): SGHRS, YFSETQ. The CDR3 spells CASSSLLEEGQYF. The CDR3 nucleotides read TGCGCCAGCAGCTCCCTCCTGGAGGAGGGGCAGTACTTC.

This clone was counted a single time. CDR3 in amino acids: CAISDSLGREETYEQYF. The CDR3 coding sequence is TGTGCCATCAGTGACTCCCTGGGCAGGGAGGAAACCTACGAGCAGTACTTC. The chain employs TRBV10-3 and TRBJ2-7; possible D gene TRBD2, 6 bases. In germline, CDR1 is ENHRY, CDR2 SYGVKD. Trimming took 3 bases from V and 2 from J, leaving 20 bases between them. The CDR3 is 17 amino acids.

J is TRBJ2-1 and V is TRBV4-2; 7 nucleotides align to TRBD2. The CDR3 totals 15 residues. V shed 4 bases, J shed 3 bases, and the junction held 6 bases outside the gene matches. The germline V gene has CDR1 LGHNA and CDR2 YNFKEQ. Here the CDR3 DNA reads TGTGCCAGCAGCCCAGCGGGGAGCCTCTACAATGAGCAGTTCTTC. The encoded protein is CASSPAGSLYNEQFF.